This entry describes one T cell receptor beta chain. Antigen specificity is unknown. The sample belongs to a study of cytomegalovirus exposure and HLA in healthy donors. Findings and limits, study-wide: Researchers catalogued 164 TCR beta chains as cytomegalovirus-associated. One variant, a missense change in DCLRE1C, was linked in a later analysis to TCR beta V- and J-gene trimming.

With 60 Vbeta and 13 Jbeta primers, the PCR was carried out. TCRdb's copy holds only in-frame clones and misses some; the assay was immunoSEQ multiplex PCR. The sample lists around 150,000 clones, about 85% seen once, with approximately 2.3% in the top ten. This CDR3 has 14 residues. Looked up from germline, CDR1 is MNHNS and CDR2 is SASEGT. V was trimmed by 3 bases and J by 9 bases, leaving 15 bases between them. The source is a man between 18 and 35 years old in good health and CMV-seropositive. This chain uses TRBV6-1 with TRBJ2-1; TRBD2 might be the D (5 bases). Material for sequencing was PBMCs. CDR3 in DNA: TGTGCCAGCAGTGACGCCGGGGTCCGGAGTGAGCAGTTCTTC. It codes for CASSDAGVRSEQFF.